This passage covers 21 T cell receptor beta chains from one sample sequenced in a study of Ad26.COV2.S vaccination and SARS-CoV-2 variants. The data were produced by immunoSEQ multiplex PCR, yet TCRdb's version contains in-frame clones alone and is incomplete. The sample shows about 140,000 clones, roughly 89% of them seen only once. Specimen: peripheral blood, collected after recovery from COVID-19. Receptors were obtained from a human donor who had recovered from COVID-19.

In DNA form, the CDR3 reads TGTGCCAGCAGTTCGAATGGGCTAAGGGACACTGAAGCTTTCTTT. Translating gives CASSSNGLRDTEAFF. The chain recombines TRBV28 with TRBJ1-1; D remains unclear. Between the trimmed V and J ends, which lost 4 bases and 3 bases, there was a span of 15 bases. Germline CDR1 and CDR2: MDHEN and SYDVKM. This CDR3 region has 15 residues.

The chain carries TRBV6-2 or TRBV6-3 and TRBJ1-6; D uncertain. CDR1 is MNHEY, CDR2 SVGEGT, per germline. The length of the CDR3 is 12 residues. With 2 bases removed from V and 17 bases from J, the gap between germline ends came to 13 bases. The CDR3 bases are TGTGCCAGCAGTTACCCAGGACGTACTTTCCACTTT. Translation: CASSYPGRTFHF.

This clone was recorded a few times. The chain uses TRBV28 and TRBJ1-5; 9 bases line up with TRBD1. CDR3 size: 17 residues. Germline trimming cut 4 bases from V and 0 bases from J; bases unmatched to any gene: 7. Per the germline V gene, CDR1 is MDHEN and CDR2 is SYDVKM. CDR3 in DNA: TGTGCCAGCAGTTCCGGGACAGGGCTATATAGCAATCAGCCCCAGCATTTT. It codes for CASSSGTGLYSNQPQHF.

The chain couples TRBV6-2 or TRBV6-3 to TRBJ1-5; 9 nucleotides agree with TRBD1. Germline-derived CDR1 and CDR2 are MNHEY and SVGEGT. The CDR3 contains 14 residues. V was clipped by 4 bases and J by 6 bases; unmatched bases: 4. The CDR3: CASSLGTGFQPQHF. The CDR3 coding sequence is TGTGCCAGCAGTTTAGGGACAGGGTTTCAGCCCCAGCATTTT.

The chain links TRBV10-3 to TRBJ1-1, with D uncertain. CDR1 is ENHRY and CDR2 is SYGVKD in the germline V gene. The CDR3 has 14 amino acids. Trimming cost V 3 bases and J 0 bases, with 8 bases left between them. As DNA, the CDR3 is TGTGCCATCAGTGAAGGGCGGTTGAACACTGAAGCTTTCTTT. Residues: CAISEGRLNTEAFF.

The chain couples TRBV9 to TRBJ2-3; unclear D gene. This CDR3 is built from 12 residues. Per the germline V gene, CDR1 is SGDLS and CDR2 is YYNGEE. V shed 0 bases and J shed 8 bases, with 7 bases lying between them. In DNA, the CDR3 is TGTGCCAGCAGCGTAGATTGGTCTACGCAGTATTTT. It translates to CASSVDWSTQYF. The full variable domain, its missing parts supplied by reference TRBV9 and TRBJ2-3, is DSGVTQTPKHLITATGQRVTLRCSPRSGDLSVYWYQQSLDQGLQFLIQYYNGEERAKGNILERFSAQQFPDLHSELNLSSLELGDSALYFCASSVDWSTQYFGPGTRLTVL.

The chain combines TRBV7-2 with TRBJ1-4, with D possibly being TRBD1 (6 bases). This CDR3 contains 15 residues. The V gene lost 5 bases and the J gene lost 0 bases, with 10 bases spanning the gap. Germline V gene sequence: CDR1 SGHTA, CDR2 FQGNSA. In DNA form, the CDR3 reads TGTGCCAGCAGCCGGGACACTGCAACTAATGAAAAACTGTTTTTT. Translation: CASSRDTATNEKLFF.

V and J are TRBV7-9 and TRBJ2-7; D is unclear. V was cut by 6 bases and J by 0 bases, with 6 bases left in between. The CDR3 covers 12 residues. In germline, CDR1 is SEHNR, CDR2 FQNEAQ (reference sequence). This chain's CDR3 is CASRNISYEQYF. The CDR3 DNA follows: TGTGCCAGCAGGAACATCTCCTACGAGCAGTACTTC.

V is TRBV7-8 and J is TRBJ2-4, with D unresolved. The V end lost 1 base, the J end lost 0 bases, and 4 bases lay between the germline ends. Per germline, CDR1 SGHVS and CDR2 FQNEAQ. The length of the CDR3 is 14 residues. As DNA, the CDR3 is TGTGCCAGCAGCTTAGAGGTAGCCAAAAACATTCAGTACTTC. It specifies CASSLEVAKNIQYF.

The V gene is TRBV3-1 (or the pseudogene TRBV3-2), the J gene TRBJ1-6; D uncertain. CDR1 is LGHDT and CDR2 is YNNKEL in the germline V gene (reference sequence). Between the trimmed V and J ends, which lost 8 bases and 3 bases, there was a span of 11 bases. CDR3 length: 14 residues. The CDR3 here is CASGLGNYNSPLHF. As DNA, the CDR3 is TGTGCCAGCGGTCTTGGCAACTATAATTCACCCCTCCACTTT.

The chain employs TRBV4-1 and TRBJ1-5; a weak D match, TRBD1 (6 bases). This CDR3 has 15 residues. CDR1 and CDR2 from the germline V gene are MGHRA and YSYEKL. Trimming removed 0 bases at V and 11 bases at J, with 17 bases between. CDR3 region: CASSQELRGTQSQHF. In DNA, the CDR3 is TGCGCCAGCAGCCAAGAACTCAGGGGCACCCAGTCCCAGCATTTT.

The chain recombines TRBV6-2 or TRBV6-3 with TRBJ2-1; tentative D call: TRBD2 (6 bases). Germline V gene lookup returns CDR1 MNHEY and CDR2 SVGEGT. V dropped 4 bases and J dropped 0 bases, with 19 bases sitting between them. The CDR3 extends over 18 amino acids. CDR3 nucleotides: TGTGCCAGCAGTTCCCAACTAAAGGAGCGGGCCTCCTACAATGAGCAGTTCTTC. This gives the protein CASSSQLKERASYNEQFF.

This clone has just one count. This CDR3 reads CASSLGGTYEQYF. In DNA, the CDR3 is TGTGCCAGCAGCTTGGGCGGTACCTACGAGCAGTACTTC. This chain joins TRBV5-6 and TRBJ2-7; no definite D call. V lost 0 bases to trimming and J lost 2 bases, with 6 bases between them. Germline V gene lookup returns CDR1 SGHDT and CDR2 YYEEEE. The CDR3 extends over 13 amino acids. Full variable domain (outside the CDR3, taken from reference TRBV5-6 and TRBJ2-7): DAGVTQSPTHLIKTRGQQVTLRCSPKSGHDTVSWYQQALGQGPQFIFQYYEEEERQRGNFPDRFSGHQFPNYSSELNVNALLLGDSALYLCASSLGGTYEQYFGPGTRLTVT.

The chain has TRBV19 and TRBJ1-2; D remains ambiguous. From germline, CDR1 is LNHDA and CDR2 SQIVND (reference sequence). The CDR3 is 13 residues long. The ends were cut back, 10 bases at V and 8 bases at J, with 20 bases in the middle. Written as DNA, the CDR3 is TGTGCCACCAAACCCGGACTGCTAGTAGGCTACACCTTC. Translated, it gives CATKPGLLVGYTF.

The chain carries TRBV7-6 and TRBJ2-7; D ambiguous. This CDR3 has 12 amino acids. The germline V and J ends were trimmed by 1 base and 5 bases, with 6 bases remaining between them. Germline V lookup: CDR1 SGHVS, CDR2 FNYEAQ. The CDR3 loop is CASSLVADEQYF. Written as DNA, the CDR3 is TGTGCCAGCAGCTTAGTTGCAGACGAGCAGTACTTC.

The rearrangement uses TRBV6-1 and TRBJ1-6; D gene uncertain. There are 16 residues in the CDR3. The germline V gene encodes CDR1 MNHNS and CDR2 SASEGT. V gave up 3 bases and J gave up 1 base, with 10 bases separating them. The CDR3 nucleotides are TGTGCCAGCAGTGATTCTAGAACTTCCTATAATTCACCCCTCCACTTT. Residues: CASSDSRTSYNSPLHF.

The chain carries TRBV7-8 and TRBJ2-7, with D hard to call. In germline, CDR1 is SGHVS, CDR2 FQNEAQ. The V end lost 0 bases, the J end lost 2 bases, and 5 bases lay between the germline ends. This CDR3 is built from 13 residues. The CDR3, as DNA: TGTGCCAGCAGCTTAGCGCACACCTACGAGCAGTACTTC. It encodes CASSLAHTYEQYF.

The CDR3 DNA is TGTGCCAGCAGCCCCTATAACTATGGCTACACCTTC. It is translated as CASSPYNYGYTF. This chain links TRBV5-4 with TRBJ1-2; the D is unclear. The CDR3 length is 12 residues. Trimming pared 4 bases from V and 1 base from J, leaving 5 bases between. CDR1 is SGHNT and CDR2 is YYREEE in the germline V gene (reference sequence).

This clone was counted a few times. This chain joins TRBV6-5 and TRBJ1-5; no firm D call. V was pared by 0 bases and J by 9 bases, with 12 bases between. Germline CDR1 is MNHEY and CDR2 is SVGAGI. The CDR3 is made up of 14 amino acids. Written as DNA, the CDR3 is TGTGCCAGCAGTTACTCGACGGGCTACTGGCCCCAGCATTTT. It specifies CASSYSTGYWPQHF.

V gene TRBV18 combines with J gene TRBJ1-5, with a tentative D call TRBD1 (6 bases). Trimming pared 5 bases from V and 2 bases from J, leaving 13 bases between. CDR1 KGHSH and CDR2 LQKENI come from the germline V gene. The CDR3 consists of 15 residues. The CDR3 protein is CASSSGAGGNQPQHF. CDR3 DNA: TGTGCCAGCTCATCAGGGGCAGGGGGCAATCAGCCCCAGCATTTT.

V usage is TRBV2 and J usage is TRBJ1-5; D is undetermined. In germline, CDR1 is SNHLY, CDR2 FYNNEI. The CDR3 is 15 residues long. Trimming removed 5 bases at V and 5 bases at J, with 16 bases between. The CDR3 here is CASSSYGVWDQPQHF. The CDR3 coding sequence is TGTGCCAGCAGTAGCTATGGGGTTTGGGATCAGCCCCAGCATTTT. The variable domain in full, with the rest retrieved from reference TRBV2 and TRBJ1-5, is EPEVTQTPSHQVTQMGQEVILRCVPISNHLYFYWYRQILGQKVEFLVSFYNNEISEKSEIFDDQFSVERPDGSNFTLKIRSTKLEDSAMYFCASSSYGVWDQPQHFGDGTRLSIL.